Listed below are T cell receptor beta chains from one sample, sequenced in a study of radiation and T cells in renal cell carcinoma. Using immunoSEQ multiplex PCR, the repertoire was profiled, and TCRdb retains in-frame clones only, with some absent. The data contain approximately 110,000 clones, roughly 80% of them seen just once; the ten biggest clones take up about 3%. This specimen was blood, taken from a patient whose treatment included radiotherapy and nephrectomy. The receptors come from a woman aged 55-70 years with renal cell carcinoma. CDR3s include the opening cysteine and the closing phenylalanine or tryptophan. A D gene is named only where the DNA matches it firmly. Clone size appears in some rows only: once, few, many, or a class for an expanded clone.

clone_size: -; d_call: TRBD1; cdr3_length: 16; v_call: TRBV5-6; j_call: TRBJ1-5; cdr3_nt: TGTGCCAGCAGATTCGGCGGGACAGGGGACAATCAGCCCCAGCATTTT; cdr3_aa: CASRFGGTGDNQPQHF
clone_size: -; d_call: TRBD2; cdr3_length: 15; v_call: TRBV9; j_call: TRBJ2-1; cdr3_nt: TGTGCCAGCAGCGTAAGCGGGAGTCCCCACAATGAGCAGTTCTTC; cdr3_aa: CASSVSGSPHNEQFF
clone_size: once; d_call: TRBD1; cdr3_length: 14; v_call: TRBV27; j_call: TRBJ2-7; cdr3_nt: TGTGCCAGCAGCTTTACAGGGGGACCCTACGAGCAGTACTTC; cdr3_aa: CASSFTGGPYEQYF
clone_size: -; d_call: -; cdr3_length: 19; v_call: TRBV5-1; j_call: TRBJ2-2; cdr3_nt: TGCGCCAGCAGTTTTGCCCCGACCGACAGACTGGCGAACACCGGGGAGCTGTTTTTT; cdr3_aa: CASSFAPTDRLANTGELFF
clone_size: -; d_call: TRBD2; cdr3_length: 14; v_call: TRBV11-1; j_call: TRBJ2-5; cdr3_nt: TGTGCCAGCAGCTATGGGGGGGACGGGGAGACCCAGTACTTC; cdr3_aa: CASSYGGDGETQYF
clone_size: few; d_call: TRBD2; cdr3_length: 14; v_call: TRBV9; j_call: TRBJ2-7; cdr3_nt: TGTGCCAGCAGCGCTAGCGGGGAGACCTACGAGCAGTACTTC; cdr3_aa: CASSASGETYEQYF
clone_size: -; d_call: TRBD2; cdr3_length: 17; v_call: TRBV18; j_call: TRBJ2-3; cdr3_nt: TGTGCCAGCTCACCACGGTTTGGCGGGAGTTTCACAGATACGCAGTATTTT; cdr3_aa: CASSPRFGGSFTDTQYF
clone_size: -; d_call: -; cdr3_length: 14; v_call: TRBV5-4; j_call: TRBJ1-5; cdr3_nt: TGTGCCAGCAGCTTGTGGGGGAGCAATCAGCCCCAGCATTTT; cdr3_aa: CASSLWGSNQPQHF
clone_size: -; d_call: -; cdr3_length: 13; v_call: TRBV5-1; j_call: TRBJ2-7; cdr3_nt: TGCGCCAGCAGCGCAGGACAGCCCTACGAGCAGTACTTC; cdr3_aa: CASSAGQPYEQYF
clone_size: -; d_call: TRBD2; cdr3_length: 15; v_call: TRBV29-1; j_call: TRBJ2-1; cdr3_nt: TGCAGCGTTGAAACCGGGACTAGTGGTTACAATGAGCAGTTCTTC; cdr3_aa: CSVETGTSGYNEQFF
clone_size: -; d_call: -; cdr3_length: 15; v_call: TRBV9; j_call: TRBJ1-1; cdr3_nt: TGTGCCAGCAGCGTAGGTGCAGGCATTGTGACTGAAGCTTTCTTT; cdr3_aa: CASSVGAGIVTEAFF
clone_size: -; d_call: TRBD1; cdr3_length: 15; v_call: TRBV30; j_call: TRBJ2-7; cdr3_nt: TGTGCCTGGAGTGTAGGGGGCAGTTTGAACTACGAGCAGTACTTC; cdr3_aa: CAWSVGGSLNYEQYF
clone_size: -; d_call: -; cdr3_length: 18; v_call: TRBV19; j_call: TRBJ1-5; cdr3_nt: TGTGCCAGTAGTATTGGGGTCCTCGGGGTGGGGGCGAGGCAGCCCCAGCATTTT; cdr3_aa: CASSIGVLGVGARQPQHF
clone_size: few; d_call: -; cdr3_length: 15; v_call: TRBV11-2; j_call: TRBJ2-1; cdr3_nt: TGTGCCAGCAGCCGAGCGGGTACCTCCTACAATGAGCAGTTCTTC; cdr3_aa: CASSRAGTSYNEQFF
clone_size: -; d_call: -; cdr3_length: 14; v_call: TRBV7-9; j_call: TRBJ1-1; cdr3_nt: TGTGCCAGCAGCTTACGGGCTACGTACACTGAAGCTTTCTTT; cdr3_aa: CASSLRATYTEAFF
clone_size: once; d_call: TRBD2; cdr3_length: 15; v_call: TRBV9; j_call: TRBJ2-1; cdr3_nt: TGTGCCAGCAGCCCAGCTAGCGGGGGGCACAATGAGCAGTTCTTC; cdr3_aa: CASSPASGGHNEQFF
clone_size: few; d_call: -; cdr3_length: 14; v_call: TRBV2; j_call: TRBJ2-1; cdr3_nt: TGTGCCAGCAGGGGACAAGGGGGCTACAATGAGCAGTTCTTC; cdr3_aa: CASRGQGGYNEQFF
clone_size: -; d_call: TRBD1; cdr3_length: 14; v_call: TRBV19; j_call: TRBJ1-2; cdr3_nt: TGTGCTCCCGGACAGGTCCGCGCCAACTATGGCTACACCTTC; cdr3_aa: CAPGQVRANYGYTF
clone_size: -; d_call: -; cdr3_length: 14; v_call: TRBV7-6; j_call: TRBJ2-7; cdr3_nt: TGTGCCAGCAGCTTAAATTTTAAACCCTACGAGCAGTACTTC; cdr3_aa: CASSLNFKPYEQYF
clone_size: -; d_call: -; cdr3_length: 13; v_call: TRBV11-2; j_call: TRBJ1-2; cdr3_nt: TGTGCCAGCAGCTTCGGCAGGAACTATGGCTACACCTTC; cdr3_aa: CASSFGRNYGYTF
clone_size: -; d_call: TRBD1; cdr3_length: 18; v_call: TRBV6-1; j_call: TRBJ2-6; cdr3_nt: TGTGCCAGCAGTGAGCAGGACAGGGGGCCCCCTGGGGCTAACGTCCTGACTTTC; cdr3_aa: CASSEQDRGPPGANVLTF
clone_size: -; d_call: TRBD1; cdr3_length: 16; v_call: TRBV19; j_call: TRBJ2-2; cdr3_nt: TGTGCCAGTAGCCAGACAGGGTATTACACCGGCGGGGAGCTGTTTTTT; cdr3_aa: CASSQTGYYTGGELFF
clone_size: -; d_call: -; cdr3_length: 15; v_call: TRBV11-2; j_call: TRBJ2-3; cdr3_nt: TGTGCCAGCAGCGTTGGACAGCCCAACACAGATACGCAGTATTTT; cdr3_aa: CASSVGQPNTDTQYF
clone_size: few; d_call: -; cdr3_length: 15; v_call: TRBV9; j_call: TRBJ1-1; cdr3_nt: TGTGCCAGCAGCGTAGTTTATGGGGCGACTATTGAAGCTTTCTTT; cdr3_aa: CASSVVYGATIEAFF
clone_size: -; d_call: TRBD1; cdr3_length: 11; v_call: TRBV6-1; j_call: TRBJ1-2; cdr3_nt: TGTGCCAGTGGACAGGGACATGGCTACACCTTC; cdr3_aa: CASGQGHGYTF
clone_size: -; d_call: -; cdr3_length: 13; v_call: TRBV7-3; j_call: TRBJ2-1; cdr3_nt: TGTGCCAGCAGCTTACCCCGTTCGAATGAGCAGTTCTTC; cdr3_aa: CASSLPRSNEQFF
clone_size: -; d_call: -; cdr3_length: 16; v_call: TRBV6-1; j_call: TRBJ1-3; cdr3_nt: TGTGCCAGCAGTGGCAAGCCTCCGAGTTCTGGAAACACCATATATTTT; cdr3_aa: CASSGKPPSSGNTIYF
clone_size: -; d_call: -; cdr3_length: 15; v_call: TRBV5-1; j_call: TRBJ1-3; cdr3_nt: TGCGCCAGCAGCTTGGTTTCGGATCCTGGAAACACCATATATTTT; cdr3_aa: CASSLVSDPGNTIYF
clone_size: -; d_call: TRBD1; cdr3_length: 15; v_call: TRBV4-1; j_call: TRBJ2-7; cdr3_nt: TGCGCCAGCAGCCAAGGGACAGGGGGCACCTACGAGCAGTACTTC; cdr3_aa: CASSQGTGGTYEQYF
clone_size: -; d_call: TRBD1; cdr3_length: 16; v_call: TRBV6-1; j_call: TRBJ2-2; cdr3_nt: TGTGCCAGCAGTGAAGTGGCAGGGGGGAACACCGGGGAGCTGTTTTTT; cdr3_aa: CASSEVAGGNTGELFF
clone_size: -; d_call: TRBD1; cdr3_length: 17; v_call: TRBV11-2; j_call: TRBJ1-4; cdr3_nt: TGTGCCAGCAGCCCCCGGCGAGCGGGACAGGGGGATGAAAAACTGTTTTTT; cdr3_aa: CASSPRRAGQGDEKLFF
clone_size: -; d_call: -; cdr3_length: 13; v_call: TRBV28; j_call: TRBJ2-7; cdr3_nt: TGTGCCAGCAGCAAACCCTCGACCGGAATGGGGTACTTC; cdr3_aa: CASSKPSTGMGYF
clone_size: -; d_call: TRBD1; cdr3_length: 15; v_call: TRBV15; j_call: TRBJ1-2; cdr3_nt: TGTGCCACCAGCAGGTGGGACAGGGAAGACTATGGCTACACCTTC; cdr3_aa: CATSRWDREDYGYTF
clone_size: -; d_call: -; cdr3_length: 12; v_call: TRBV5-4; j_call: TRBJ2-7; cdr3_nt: TGTGCCAGCAGCGACGGCGGGTACGAGCAGTACTTC; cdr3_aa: CASSDGGYEQYF
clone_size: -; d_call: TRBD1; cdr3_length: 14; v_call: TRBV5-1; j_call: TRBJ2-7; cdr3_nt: TGCGCCAGCAGCCGGGACAGAGAGGCCAGCGAGCAGTACTTC; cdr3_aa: CASSRDREASEQYF
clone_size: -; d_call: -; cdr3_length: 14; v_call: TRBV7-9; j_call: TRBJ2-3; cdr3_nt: TGTGCCAGCAGCTCCTGGGGAGCCGCAGATACGCAGTATTTT; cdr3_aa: CASSSWGAADTQYF
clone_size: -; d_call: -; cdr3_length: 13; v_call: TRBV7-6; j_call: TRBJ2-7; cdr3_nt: TGTGCCAGCAGCTGGGGAGGTGTCCACGAGCAGTACTTC; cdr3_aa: CASSWGGVHEQYF
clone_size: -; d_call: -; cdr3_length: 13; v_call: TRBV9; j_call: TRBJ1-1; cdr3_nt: TGTGCCAGCAGCGTAGAAGTGAAAGGTGAAGCTTTCTTT; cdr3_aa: CASSVEVKGEAFF
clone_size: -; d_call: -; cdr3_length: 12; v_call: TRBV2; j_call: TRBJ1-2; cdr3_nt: TGTGCCAGCAGTGTACAGGGTAATGGCTACACCTTC; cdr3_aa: CASSVQGNGYTF
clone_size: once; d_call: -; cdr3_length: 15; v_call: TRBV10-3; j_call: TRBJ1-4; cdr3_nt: TGTGCCATCAGTGAGTTGCCCGGGGAGGGGGAAAAACTGTTTTTT; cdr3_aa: CAISELPGEGEKLFF
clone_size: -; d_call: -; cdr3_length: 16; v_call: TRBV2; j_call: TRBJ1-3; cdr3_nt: TGTGCCAGCAGCGAAGTCCGGGGGTTCTCTGGAAACACCATATATTTT; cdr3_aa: CASSEVRGFSGNTIYF
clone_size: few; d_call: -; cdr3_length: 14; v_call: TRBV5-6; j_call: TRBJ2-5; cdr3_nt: TGTGCCAGCAGACTCGGACCTAACACAGAGACCCAGTACTTC; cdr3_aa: CASRLGPNTETQYF
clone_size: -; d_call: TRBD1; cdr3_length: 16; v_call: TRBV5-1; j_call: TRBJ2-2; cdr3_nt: TGCGCCAGCAGCTTGGCCCCGACAGGGGTCCCCGGGGAGCTGTTTTTT; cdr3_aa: CASSLAPTGVPGELFF
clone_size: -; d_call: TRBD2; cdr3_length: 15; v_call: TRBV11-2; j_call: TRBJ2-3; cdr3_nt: TGTGCCAGCAGTCCGGGAGCGGGGCGCACAGATACGCAGTATTTT; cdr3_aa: CASSPGAGRTDTQYF
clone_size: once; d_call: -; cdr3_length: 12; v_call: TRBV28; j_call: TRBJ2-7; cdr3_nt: TGTGCCAGCAGCCTCGGCGGATACGAGCAGTACTTC; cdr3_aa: CASSLGGYEQYF
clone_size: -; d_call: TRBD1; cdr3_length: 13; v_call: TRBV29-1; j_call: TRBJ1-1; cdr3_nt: TGCAGCGCCTCGGGACAGGTTGACACTGAAGCTTTCTTT; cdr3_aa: CSASGQVDTEAFF
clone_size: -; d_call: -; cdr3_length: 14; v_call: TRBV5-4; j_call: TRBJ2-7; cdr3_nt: TGTGCCAGCAGCGGGGGAGGCGTTGGCTACGAGCAGTACTTC; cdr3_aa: CASSGGGVGYEQYF
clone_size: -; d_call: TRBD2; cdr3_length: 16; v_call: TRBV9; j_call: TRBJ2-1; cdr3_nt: TGTGCCAGCAGCGTAGGCGGGGGGGACTCCTACAATGAGCAGTTCTTC; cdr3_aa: CASSVGGGDSYNEQFF
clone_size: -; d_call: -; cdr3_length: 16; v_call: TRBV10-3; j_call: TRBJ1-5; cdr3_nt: TGTGCCATCAGTGAGCGGAAGTGGGACATCAATCAGCCCCAGCATTTT; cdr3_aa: CAISERKWDINQPQHF
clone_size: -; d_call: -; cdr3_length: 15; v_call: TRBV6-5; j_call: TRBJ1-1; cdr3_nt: TGTGCCAGTAGGAGGGGGGCCGGCATGAACACTGAAGCTTTCTTT; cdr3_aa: CASRRGAGMNTEAFF
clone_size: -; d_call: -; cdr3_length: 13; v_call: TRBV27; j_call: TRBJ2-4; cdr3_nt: TGTGCCAGCAGTCTCCTGGGCCAAAACATTCAGTACTTC; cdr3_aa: CASSLLGQNIQYF
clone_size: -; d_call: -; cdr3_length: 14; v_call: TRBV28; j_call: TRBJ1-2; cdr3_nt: TGTGCCAGCAGGTCCTCCCGGGGCCTGGCTGGCTACACCTTC; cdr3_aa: CASRSSRGLAGYTF
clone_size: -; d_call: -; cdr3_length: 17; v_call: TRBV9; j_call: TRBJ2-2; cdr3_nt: TGTGCCAGCAGCACCCACGGACTCATCGCGGGGACCGGGGAGCTGTTTTTT; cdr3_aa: CASSTHGLIAGTGELFF
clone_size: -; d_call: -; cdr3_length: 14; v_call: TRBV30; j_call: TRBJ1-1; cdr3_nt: TGTGCCTGGAGTGTACGAGGGTGGGGGTCCGAAGCTTTCTTT; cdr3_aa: CAWSVRGWGSEAFF
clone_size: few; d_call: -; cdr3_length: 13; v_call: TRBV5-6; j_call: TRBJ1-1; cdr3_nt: TGTGCCAGCAGCGGCAGATCGAACACTGAAGCTTTCTTT; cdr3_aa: CASSGRSNTEAFF
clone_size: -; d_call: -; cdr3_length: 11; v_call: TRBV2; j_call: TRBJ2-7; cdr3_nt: TGTGCCATCTCGGACAGCTACGAGCAGTACTTC; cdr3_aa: CAISDSYEQYF
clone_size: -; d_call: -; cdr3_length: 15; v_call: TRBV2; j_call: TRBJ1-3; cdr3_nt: TGTGCCAGCAGTGAAGCCGGGCTCTCTGGAAACACCATATATTTT; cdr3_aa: CASSEAGLSGNTIYF
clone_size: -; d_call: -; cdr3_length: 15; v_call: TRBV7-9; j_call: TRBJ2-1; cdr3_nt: TGTGCCAGCAGCCTACCCGGGACTGCCTACAATGAGCAGTTCTTC; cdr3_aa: CASSLPGTAYNEQFF
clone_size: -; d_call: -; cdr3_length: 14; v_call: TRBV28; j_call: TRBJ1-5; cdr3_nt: TGTGCCAGCAGGACAGGACAGAGCAATCAGCCCCAGCATTTT; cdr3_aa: CASRTGQSNQPQHF